The clone carrying this T cell receptor (beta chain) is a singleton in its sample. The CDR3 sequence is 15 residues long. V shed 7 bases and J shed 2 bases, with 17 bases lying between them. Germline loops: CDR1 LNHDA, CDR2 SQIVND (reference sequence). These data are taken from a study of cytotoxic CD8 clonotypes in ibrutinib-treated CLL. The data were produced by immunoSEQ multiplex PCR, yet TCRdb's version contains in-frame clones alone and is incomplete. This sample yields about 300,000 clones, of which about 64% are seen a single time; roughly 6.7% belongs to the top ten. This sequence was found in a human donor with chronic lymphocytic leukemia. Sequencing used PBMCs, obtained after 36 months of ibrutinib treatment. V usage is TRBV19 and J usage is TRBJ1-2; D is undetermined. The CDR3 is CASTWTSKRNYGYTF. DNA for the CDR3: TGTGCCAGTACGTGGACCTCCAAAAGGAACTATGGCTACACCTTC.